This note documents a single T cell receptor beta chain sequence. This clonotype was detected only a few times. The antigen it recognizes is unknown. No much larger clone is present one base from it, and per-base qualities are unavailable. The library was obtained by 5' RACE. Sequencing took place on an Illumina HiSeq 2500. A second PCR of about 6 to 11 cycles was performed with a sample-barcoded 5' primer and a J-beta primer mix. Each TCR beta cDNA molecule received a unique molecular identifier from a template-switch 5' adaptor carrying 12 random nucleotides. Each sample yielded at least 2.5 million CDR3-containing paired-end reads. First-strand cDNA synthesis was performed from all RNA using the Mint cDNA synthesis kit, with priming by a TRBC-specific oligonucleotide. After uracil-DNA glycosylase treatment, a first 18-cycle PCR used universal primers M1SS and BC2_uni_R on all cDNA. On the study's bioinformatics: Each sample was normalized by randomly selecting 1 million high-quality reads, each carrying a distinct molecular identifier. Instead of being binned into consensus sequences, reads with shared molecular identifiers were discarded. MiTCR, set to a Q25 quality threshold and the strictest error-elimination algorithm, was used for CDR3 identification, clonotype clustering and error correction. A nonparametric unseen species model with Euler transformation was used to estimate a lower bound on total TCR beta diversity. TCRdb trimmed public reads at Q25 via fastp, called clones via MiXCR and kept in-frame beta chains. When rows share a CDR3 protein, they turn into one entry using the most common DNA and genes. In this record, the V and J calls reflect TCRdb's handling and not the investigators' own analysis. Here the sample has approximately 850,000 distinct CDR3 sequences; around two fifths occur a single time. The ten largest account for nearly 20% of the sample.

The donors were some 36 Caucasian individuals from Russia, aged 6 to 90 years, who were systemically healthy. Each donor gave approximately 9.3 milliliters of peripheral blood, collected into EDTA-treated Vacutainer tubes. Ficoll-Paque density-gradient centrifugation was used to isolate PBMCs, with at least 7 million obtained per sample. Trizol reagent was used to extract total RNA from the PBMCs, yielding at least 6 micrograms per sample. Naive CD45RAhigh/CD27high T cell percentages were measured by flow cytometry on a PBMC aliquot from every donor. The record originates from a study of blood T cells in healthy people across ages (dated by TCRdb to between 2014 and 2017). Regarding the study in general: Template switching captured roughly one uniquely barcoded TCR beta cDNA molecule per two T cells in model experiments. The donors were divided into four age groups: young (average approximately 16 years), middle-aged (roughly 42), aged (about 61) and long-lived (roughly 82). To avoid experimental bias, donors of different ages were distributed randomly across sequencing lanes. For two donors (one aged 18 to 29 and one aged 80 or older), the study analyzed two additional independent replicas of 1 million unique cDNA reads from the same blood draw. Age-related changes in TCR beta repertoire diversity were measured in the study by deep sequencing normalized with unique cDNA molecular identifiers. The study at large found these results: Because profiling used bulk unsorted PBMCs, naive and antigen-experienced compartments could not be compared conclusively. As age increased, observed TCR beta diversity per million T cells dropped in a roughly linear way, and a significant reduction was already evident by age approximately 40. Compared with the aged group, the long-lived group had more naive CD4+ T cells, fewer expanded clones and increased TCR diversity, a pattern suggesting age selection. The percentage of naive T cells measured by flow cytometry correlated strongly with observed TCR beta diversity. Because donor CMV infection status was unknown, age-related changes in expanded clonotypes were potentially confounded. Estimates of total diversity from one million sequenced T cells were regarded as lower bounds and underestimates.

The germline ends are 10 bases apart after V is trimmed by 10 bases and J by 4 bases. The CDR3 runs 12 amino acids, cysteine and phenylalanine included. This entry keeps only the CDR3 DNA: 36 bases, framed from base 1. Looking up the germline V gene (reference sequence) yields CDR1 SEHNR and CDR2 FQNEAQ. Sequencing input: blood. This TCR was recovered from a man in his sixties in good health. The V and J segments used are TRBV7-9 and TRBJ2-2; no D gene call is confident. CDR3 region: CATTQPTGELFF. The DNA reads as follows: TGTGCCACCACCCAGCCCACCGGGGAGCTGTTTTTT.